Below, 31 T cell receptor beta chains from the same sample are listed, as sequenced in a study of blood T cell repertoires in COVID-19. The method was immunoSEQ multiplex PCR; TCRdb's version includes in-frame clones alone and lacks a portion of them. Counted here are about 300,000 clones, approximately 86% occurring once; the ten biggest clones make up 1% to 1.5%. The material sequenced was peripheral blood. These receptors came from a man in his 70s with acute or convalescent COVID-19.

The chain uses TRBV7-9 and TRBJ1-4; 9 bases are a match to TRBD1. Trimming took 4 bases from V and 7 from J; bases not matched to a gene: 4. Germline-derived CDR1 and CDR2 are SEHNR and FQNEAQ (reference sequence). The CDR3 is 14 residues long. In DNA form, the CDR3 reads TGTGCCAGCAGCTATACAGGGGGCTTTGAAAAACTGTTTTTT. The encoded protein is CASSYTGGFEKLFF.

This clone was detected once. The CDR3 sequence is CASSQGQGGHEKLFF. The CDR3 nucleotides are TGTGCCAGCAGTCAGGGACAGGGGGGGCATGAAAAACTGTTTTTT. The rearrangement uses TRBV25-1 and TRBJ1-4; 11 nucleotides agree with TRBD1. V shed 5 bases and J 6 bases; nucleotides not matched to a gene: 5. The germline V gene encodes CDR1 MGHDK and CDR2 SYGVNS. The CDR3 sequence is 15 residues long.

V gene TRBV4-1 combines with J gene TRBJ2-7, with 8 bases matching TRBD2. Per germline, CDR1 MGHRA and CDR2 YSYEKL. This CDR3 is 14 amino acids long. Losses at the gene ends were 0 bases for V and 7 bases for J; bases not matched to a gene: 5. The CDR3 bases are TGCGCCAGCAGCCAAGATCGGGGGGGGCGGGAGCAGTACTTC. Translated, it gives CASSQDRGGREQYF.

The chain has TRBV4-2 and TRBJ2-3, with TRBD2 as a possible D gene (5 bases). V shed 5 bases and J shed 2 bases, with 14 bases lying between them. The CDR3 runs to 15 residues. The V gene's germline CDR1 is LGHNA and CDR2 YNFKEQ. DNA of the CDR3: TGTGCCAGCAGCTCCATAGCCGGGGACACAGATACGCAGTATTTT. Amino acid sequence: CASSSIAGDTDTQYF.

The V gene is TRBV2, the J gene TRBJ2-1, with 9 bases fitting TRBD2. The V and J ends lost 10 bases and 4 bases, in that order; junction bases with no gene match: 5. There are 13 residues in the CDR3. In germline, CDR1 is SNHLY, CDR2 FYNNEI. CDR3 DNA sequence: TGTGCCACCGCGCTAGCGGGATACAATGAGCAGTTCTTC. Encoded protein: CATALAGYNEQFF.

This chain links TRBV6-1 with TRBJ1-2, with 7 bases lining up with TRBD1. Germline V gene lookup returns CDR1 MNHNS and CDR2 SASEGT. The V and J ends lost 5 bases and 0 bases, in that order; junction bases with no gene match: 6. The CDR3 consists of 15 residues. The CDR3 DNA follows: TGTGCCAGCAGTCCCCGAGGGACAGCTAACTATGGCTACACCTTC. This encodes CASSPRGTANYGYTF.

The chain uses TRBV5-1 and TRBJ2-5; no clear D. The V gene lost 1 base and the J gene lost 2 bases, with 12 bases spanning the gap. The germline V gene has CDR1 SGHRS and CDR2 YFSETQ. This CDR3 is built from 15 residues. CDR3 sequence reads: CASSLSPTLQETQYF. The DNA for the CDR3 is TGCGCCAGCAGCTTGAGCCCCACCTTACAAGAGACCCAGTACTTC.

The genes are TRBV9 and TRBJ2-2; D is possibly TRBD2 (5 bases). CDR1 is SGDLS, CDR2 YYNGEE, per germline. The CDR3 length is 16 residues. Trimming took off 0 bases at V and 5 bases at J, with 14 bases between the two ends. The CDR3 reads CASSVGSGVLTGELFF. CDR3 sequence (DNA): TGTGCCAGCAGCGTAGGGTCCGGGGTGTTGACCGGGGAGCTGTTTTTT.

V is TRBV19 and J is TRBJ2-2; D perhaps matches TRBD2 (5 bases). Deletions cut 3 bases from V and 0 bases from J, with 5 bases between. The CDR3 runs 14 residues. The germline V gene has CDR1 LNHDA and CDR2 SQIVND (reference sequence). As DNA, the CDR3 is TGTGCCAGTAGTATGAGGGCGAACACCGGGGAGCTGTTTTTT. Its translation is CASSMRANTGELFF.

The J gene is TRBJ2-2, the V gene TRBV19; D is undetermined. This CDR3 spans 14 amino acids. The germline CDR1 and CDR2 sequences are LNHDA and SQIVND (reference sequence). V dropped 2 bases and J dropped 4 bases, with 8 bases sitting between them. CDR3 nucleotide sequence: TGTGCCAGTAGTATACCCTCGGGCACCGGGGAGCTGTTTTTT. Translated, it gives CASSIPSGTGELFF.

The CDR3 DNA sequence: TGCGCCAGCAGCCTCGATTTGGGACAGGGAGGTGAAAAACTGTTTTTT. It translates to CASSLDLGQGGEKLFF. The chain carries TRBV4-3 and TRBJ1-4; TRBD1 aligns across 9 bases. V was pared by 4 bases and J by 7 bases, with 10 bases of the junction left unmatched. The CDR3 is 16 residues long. Germline CDR1 and CDR2: LGHNA and YSLEER.

This chain joins TRBV29-1 and TRBJ2-7; 7 bases are shared with TRBD2. Germline V gene sequence: CDR1 SQVTM, CDR2 ANQGSEA. This CDR3 region has 13 residues. V shed 2 bases, J shed 2 bases, and the junction held 3 bases outside the gene matches. The CDR3 here is CSVENGGAYEQYF. The DNA for the CDR3 is TGCAGCGTTGAAAATGGGGGGGCCTACGAGCAGTACTTC.

The chain combines TRBV7-2 with TRBJ2-1; a weak D match, TRBD2 (7 bases). Germline CDR1 reads SGHTA; CDR2 reads FQGNSA. Trimming removed 0 bases from V and 6 bases from J, with 9 bases in between. The CDR3 runs to 14 residues. CDR3 sequence: CASSLAGGANEQFF. The DNA for the CDR3 is TGTGCCAGCAGCTTAGCGGGGGGGGCCAATGAGCAGTTCTTC.

In this sample, this clone turned up once. The V gene is TRBV7-2, the J gene TRBJ2-3; the match to TRBD2 covers 11 bases. J gave up 5 bases and V 2 bases, and 9 bases lay outside the gene matches. The CDR3 contains 17 residues. Per the germline V gene, CDR1 is SGHTA and CDR2 is FQGNSA. CDR3: CASSLRHSGGAGDTQYF. In DNA form, the CDR3 reads TGTGCCAGCAGCTTACGTCATAGCGGGGGGGCAGGAGATACGCAGTATTTT.

This clone was detected a few times. The rearrangement links TRBV7-9 to TRBJ2-5, with 7 nucleotides matching TRBD1. The germline V gene encodes CDR1 SEHNR and CDR2 FQNEAQ (reference sequence). CDR3 size: 15 residues. The V and J ends lost 0 bases and 4 bases, in that order; junction bases with no gene match: 5. The CDR3 region has the DNA TGTGCCAGCAGCTTAGCTGCTAGGGGGCGAGAGACCCAGTACTTC. This translates into CASSLAARGRETQYF.

This clone came up a few times. The chain recombines TRBV2 with TRBJ1-3; D possibly corresponds to TRBD1 (6 bases). The CDR3 spans 16 residues. V lost 2 bases, J lost 2 bases, and 13 bases lay in between. CDR1 is SNHLY, CDR2 FYNNEI, per germline. The CDR3 bases are TGTGCCAGCAGTGAACAACAGGGAACGGCTGGAAACACCATATATTTT. Its protein is CASSEQQGTAGNTIYF.

In the case of this clone: This sample also contains other DNA sequences that code for the same CDR3. The chain uses TRBV14 and TRBJ1-1; possibly TRBD1 for D (5 bases). Trimming cost V 1 base and J 5 bases, with 8 bases left between them. The germline gives CDR1 SGHDN, CDR2 FVKESK. The CDR3 has 13 residues. CDR3 region: CASSQVGGTEAFF. In DNA, the CDR3 is TGTGCCAGCAGCCAAGTGGGGGGAACTGAAGCTTTCTTT.

This chain joins TRBV7-9 and TRBJ1-2, with TRBD1 identical over 8 bases. The CDR3 consists of 13 residues. The V gene's germline CDR1 is SEHNR and CDR2 FQNEAQ (reference sequence). Unmatched junction bases numbered 5, after V lost 5 bases and J lost 6 bases. CDR3 DNA: TGTGCCAGCAGCCCTAGACAGGGGCATGGCTACACCTTC. This codes for CASSPRQGHGYTF.

This chain uses TRBV19 with TRBJ1-1; D remains ambiguous. The germline V gene encodes CDR1 LNHDA and CDR2 SQIVND (reference sequence). This CDR3 contains 14 residues. V lost 3 bases and J 3 bases, leaving 11 bases between the germline ends. In DNA, the CDR3 is TGTGCCAGTAGTATGTCGGGTAGGCACACTGAAGCTTTCTTT. Protein product: CASSMSGRHTEAFF. Together with reference TRBV19 and TRBJ1-1, the CDR3 gives the full variable domain: DGGITQSPKYLFRKEGQNVTLSCEQNLNHDAMYWYRQDPGQGLRLIYYSQIVNDFQKGDIAEGYSVSREKKESFPLTVTSAQKNPTAFYLCASSMSGRHTEAFFGQGTRLTVV.

This chain connects TRBV5-1 to TRBJ2-3; D is perhaps TRBD2 (6 bases). Per germline, CDR1 SGHRS and CDR2 YFSETQ. V gave up 6 bases and J gave up 3 bases, with 20 bases separating them. The CDR3 totals 16 residues. CDR3 residues: CASNRGTPARTDTQYF. CDR3 sequence (DNA): TGCGCCAGCAACAGAGGGACTCCCGCCAGGACAGATACGCAGTATTTT.

This rearrangement joins TRBV27 to TRBJ1-2; TRBD1 is a possible D gene (5 bases). Germline values: CDR1 MNHEY, CDR2 SMNVEV (reference sequence). Trimming took 0 bases from V and 7 from J, leaving 12 bases between them. The length of the CDR3 is 14 residues. The CDR3 DNA follows: TGTGCCAGCAGTTTATCCAGGGCCCAAGGTGGCTACACCTTC. As protein: CASSLSRAQGGYTF.

The J gene is TRBJ1-6, the V gene TRBV7-9, with TRBD1 identical over 7 bases. V shed 5 bases and J 6 bases; nucleotides not matched to a gene: 10. Germline V gene lookup returns CDR1 SEHNR and CDR2 FQNEAQ (reference sequence). The CDR3 length is 16 residues. Here the CDR3 DNA reads TGTGCCAGCAGCCGATCGACAGGGAGAAGTAATTCACCCCTCCACTTT. It translates to CASSRSTGRSNSPLHF.

The chain carries TRBV30 and TRBJ1-2; TRBD1 matches 8 bases. This CDR3 contains 12 residues. V trimming: 4 bases; J trimming: 6 bases; junction bases outside the gene matches: 4. Germline V gives CDR1 GTSNPN, CDR2 SVGIG (reference sequence). The CDR3 region is CAWTRTGHGYTF. CDR3 DNA sequence: TGTGCCTGGACCCGGACAGGGCATGGCTACACCTTC.

The chain carries TRBV21-1 and TRBJ2-7; the listed D gene, TRBD1, was not tested against the DNA. TRBV21-1 is termed a pseudogene. This CDR3 is 15 amino acids long. CDR3 protein: CASSSLTGSSYEQYF. CDR3 DNA: TGTGCCAGCAGCAGCCTAACAGGGTCCTCCTACGAGCAGTACTTC.

The chain has TRBV2 and TRBJ2-1; TRBD2 matches at 7 bases. Germline assignment: CDR1 SNHLY and CDR2 FYNNEI. J gave up 1 base and V 10 bases, and 7 bases lay outside the gene matches. The CDR3 covers 14 residues. CDR3 sequence reads: CATSGLWSYNEQFF. CDR3 in DNA: TGTGCCACCTCGGGACTATGGTCCTACAATGAGCAGTTCTTC.

The chain uses TRBV6-6 and TRBJ1-1; TRBD1 might be the D (6 bases). Trimming shortened V by 0 bases and J by 7 bases, and 6 bases separated the two germline ends. The length of the CDR3 is 12 residues. Germline V gene data show CDR1 as MNHNY and CDR2 as SVGAGI (reference sequence). CDR3 protein: CASSYSDSEAFF. The CDR3 bases are TGTGCCAGCAGTTACTCGGACAGTGAAGCTTTCTTT.

The rearrangement links TRBV11-3 to TRBJ2-5; perhaps TRBD2 as D (6 bases). The CDR3 totals 15 residues. The germline V gene has CDR1 SGHNT and CDR2 YENEEA. Trimming shortened V by 5 bases and J by 4 bases, and 17 bases separated the two germline ends. CDR3 DNA: TGTGCCAGCAGCCCCACTGGACTATCGGCAGAGACCCAGTACTTC. Its protein product is CASSPTGLSAETQYF.

V and J are TRBV6-6 and TRBJ2-7, with TRBD1 as a possible D gene (6 bases). Trimming took off 6 bases at V and 2 bases at J, with 17 bases between the two ends. The germline V gene has CDR1 MNHNY and CDR2 SVGAGI (reference sequence). This CDR3 region has 15 residues. CDR3 amino acids: CASRSHQGSPYEQYF. Here the CDR3 DNA reads TGTGCCAGCAGAAGCCATCAGGGGAGCCCCTACGAGCAGTACTTC.

This clone was observed at least ten times. The chain uses TRBV18 and TRBJ1-1, with TRBD1 matching over 9 bases. Germline CDR1 KGHSH, CDR2 LQKENI. Unmatched junction bases numbered 5, after V lost 4 bases and J lost 5 bases. The CDR3 runs 14 residues. In DNA, the CDR3 is TGTGCCAGCTCACAACAGGGGGCGCAGACTGAAGCTTTCTTT. Its protein product is CASSQQGAQTEAFF.

CDR3 coding DNA: TGCAGCGTTGTTGAGAATAGCAATCAGCCCCAGCATTTT. This sequence encodes CSVVENSNQPQHF. V and J are TRBV29-1 and TRBJ1-5; D is unclear. Germline assignment: CDR1 SQVTM and CDR2 ANQGSEA. The V gene lost 4 bases and the J gene lost 0 bases, with 7 bases spanning the gap. The CDR3 extends over 13 amino acids.

The chain has TRBV28 and TRBJ2-7; D gene ambiguous. This CDR3 has 14 amino acids. Germline CDR1 and CDR2: MDHEN and SYDVKM. The V and J ends lost 5 bases and 5 bases respectively, with 16 bases between them. The CDR3 DNA reads as TGTGCCAGCAGTCCGGTGGGCGCCTTGAACGAGCAGTACTTC. This translates into CASSPVGALNEQYF.